These 21 T cell receptor beta chains came from one sample sequenced in a study of CD4+ T cells in melanoma. Profiling relied on immunoSEQ multiplex PCR, and the TCRdb table lists in-frame clones only, not all of them. The data contain 9,500 to 10,000 clones, roughly two thirds of them singletons. Material for sequencing was cells from a culture (not recorded whether cultured in vitro). These receptors all come from a human donor with melanoma.

The sample holds a few counts of this clone. The rearrangement joins TRBV18 to TRBJ1-2; 12 bases map to TRBD1. Losses at the gene ends were 5 bases for V and 3 bases for J; bases not matched to a gene: 4. The CDR3 totals 15 residues. Germline V gene sequence: CDR1 KGHSH, CDR2 LQKENI. In nucleotides, the CDR3 is TGTGCCAGCTCAACGGGACAGGGGGCGTACTATGGCTACACCTTC. Amino acid sequence: CASSTGQGAYYGYTF.

The chain carries TRBV23-1 and TRBJ1-1, with 9 bases identical to TRBD1. TRBV23-1 has ORF status, its function being uncertain. The junction had 13 bases not matched to a gene; V was cut back by 2 bases and J by 3 bases. The CDR3 has 18 amino acids. CDR3 nucleotide sequence: TGCGCCAGCAGTCAACCGCCTGGGACAGGGCTGGAGGACACTGAAGCTTTCTTT. Residues: CASSQPPGTGLEDTEAFF.

J is TRBJ1-6 and V is TRBV19; TRBD1 is a possible D gene (5 bases). Looked up from germline, CDR1 is LNHDA and CDR2 is SQIVND (reference sequence). V was trimmed by 4 bases and J by 0 bases, leaving 22 bases between them. This CDR3 spans 20 amino acids. The CDR3 reads CASSNRRYVRGVSYNSPLHF. CDR3 coding DNA: TGTGCCAGTAGTAATCGACGGTATGTGAGAGGGGTCTCCTATAATTCACCCCTCCACTTT.

The rearrangement links TRBV18 to TRBJ2-1, with TRBD1 as a possible D gene (5 bases). Germline V gene data show CDR1 as KGHSH and CDR2 as LQKENI. The ends were cut back, 3 bases at V and 8 bases at J, with 11 bases in the middle. This CDR3 contains 13 residues. Here the CDR3 reads CASSPVPGYEQFF. The CDR3 DNA sequence: TGTGCCAGCTCACCGGTCCCAGGGTATGAGCAGTTCTTC.

V gene TRBV9 combines with J gene TRBJ1-1, with 9 bases fitting TRBD1. J gave up 11 bases and V 0 bases, and 8 bases lay outside the gene matches. The CDR3 is made up of 14 amino acids. The germline gives CDR1 SGDLS, CDR2 YYNGEE. Here the CDR3 DNA reads TGTGCCAGCAGCGTAGCTACGACAGGGGGGACTGCTTTCTTT. Protein: CASSVATTGGTAFF.

J is TRBJ2-1 and V is TRBV7-8, with D perhaps TRBD1 or TRBD2 (6 bases each). CDR1 and CDR2 from the germline V gene are SGHVS and FQNEAQ. The CDR3 extends over 13 amino acids. V lost 2 bases and J lost 6, with 8 bases in between. CDR3 sequence (DNA): TGTGCCAGCAGCTTAAAGGGGGGCAATGAGCAGTTCTTC. Protein: CASSLKGGNEQFF. The full variable domain, in which reference TRBV7-8 and TRBJ2-1 provide the parts outside the CDR3, is GAGVSQSPRYKVAKRGQDVALRCDPISGHVSLFWYQQALGQGPEFLTYFQNEAQLDKSGLPSDRFFAERPEGSVSTLKIQRTQQEDSAVYLCASSLKGGNEQFFGPGTRLTVL.

This clone was counted between two and nine times. The chain couples TRBV21-1 to TRBJ2-7; the table's D gene call, TRBD1, was not cross checked with the DNA. TRBV21-1 counts as a pseudogene. The CDR3 length is 16 residues. The CDR3 region has the DNA TGTGCCAGCAGCTTTTCGACAATTCGTCGACCCTACGAGCAGTACTTC. As protein: CASSFSTIRRPYEQYF.

The rearrangement links TRBV12-5 to TRBJ2-5; tentatively, D is TRBD2 (5 bases). Trimming took off 3 bases at V and 5 bases at J, with 10 bases between the two ends. The germline V gene has CDR1 LGHNT and CDR2 FRNRAP. The CDR3 runs to 13 residues. CDR3 coding DNA: TGTGCTAGTGGTTTCAGCGGCTGGGAGACCCAGTACTTC. This translates into CASGFSGWETQYF.

The chain has TRBV4-2 and TRBJ2-7; weak D call: TRBD2 (6 bases). The V and J ends lost 0 bases and 0 bases respectively, with 12 bases between them. CDR3 size: 16 residues. Germline V gene lookup returns CDR1 LGHNA and CDR2 YNFKEQ. The CDR3 loop reads CASSQEPAGFSYEQYF. CDR3 DNA: TGTGCCAGCAGCCAAGAGCCAGCGGGTTTCTCCTACGAGCAGTACTTC.

CDR3 DNA: TGTGCCAGCAGTGAAACGAGGTACGAGCAGTACTTC. Its protein is CASSETRYEQYF. The chain links TRBV6-1 to TRBJ2-7; D uncertain. V dropped 2 bases and J dropped 4 bases, with 6 bases sitting between them. CDR1 MNHNS and CDR2 SASEGT come from the germline V gene. This CDR3 comprises 12 residues.

The rearrangement joins TRBV10-3 to TRBJ1-6; D ambiguous. Germline CDR1 is ENHRY and CDR2 is SYGVKD. The CDR3 extends over 15 amino acids. V gave up 3 bases and J gave up 9 bases, with 15 bases separating them. The CDR3 protein is CAISDEAAGFSPLHF. The DNA of the CDR3 is TGTGCCATCAGTGACGAAGCTGCGGGGTTTTCACCCCTCCACTTT.

The chain combines TRBV5-6 with TRBJ2-7; D is unclear. From germline, CDR1 is SGHDT and CDR2 YYEEEE. The V gene lost 4 bases and the J gene lost 2 bases, with 16 bases spanning the gap. The CDR3 extends over 15 amino acids. The CDR3 coding sequence is TGTGCCAGCAGCAAACTGGGTAGCCGGGCCTACGAGCAGTACTTC. Protein product: CASSKLGSRAYEQYF.

The V and J genes are TRBV19 and TRBJ2-5, with a possible D match to TRBD1 (6 bases). The CDR3 runs 13 residues. CDR1 is LNHDA, CDR2 SQIVND, per germline (reference sequence). V gave up 5 bases and J gave up 3 bases, with 10 bases separating them. CDR3 nucleotide sequence: TGTGCCAGTAGTCCTCGGACAGAAGAGACCCAGTACTTC. Residues: CASSPRTEETQYF.

V and J are TRBV5-1 and TRBJ2-3, with 11 bases lining up with TRBD1. The V gene's germline CDR1 is SGHRS and CDR2 YFSETQ. The J segment lost 4 bases and the V segment lost 4 bases, leaving 5 bases of the junction unmatched. The CDR3 totals 15 residues. This CDR3 is CASSIWTGGSDTQYF. CDR3 DNA: TGCGCCAGCAGCATATGGACAGGGGGCTCAGATACGCAGTATTTT.

This rearrangement joins TRBV18 to TRBJ1-1; D is unresolved. The CDR3 has 16 residues. Germline V gives CDR1 KGHSH, CDR2 LQKENI. Trimming shortened V by 5 bases and J by 8 bases, and 24 bases separated the two germline ends. This CDR3 reads CASSKAIEDYQREAFF. In DNA form, the CDR3 reads TGTGCCAGCTCAAAGGCGATTGAGGATTATCAGAGAGAAGCTTTCTTT.

The J gene is TRBJ1-2, the V gene TRBV2; D uncertain. Germline-derived CDR1 and CDR2 are SNHLY and FYNNEI. There are 13 residues in the CDR3. V was cut by 3 bases and J by 4 bases, with 9 bases left in between. The CDR3 nucleotides are TGTGCCAGCAGTGATTCGGCAGGCTATGGCTACACCTTC. Protein sequence: CASSDSAGYGYTF.

This sequence joins TRBV6-1 and TRBJ1-2, with D possibly matching TRBD1 (6 bases). CDR3 length: 12 amino acids. The germline CDR1 and CDR2 sequences are MNHNS and SASEGT. V lost 4 bases and J lost 7, with 10 bases in between. The CDR3 reads CASSVGGIGYTF. The DNA for the CDR3 is TGTGCCAGCAGTGTAGGGGGGATTGGCTACACCTTC.

J is TRBJ1-1 and V is TRBV7-9; 8 bases fit TRBD1. The CDR3 length is 17 residues. The V gene's germline CDR1 is SEHNR and CDR2 FQNEAQ (reference sequence). The junction had 16 bases not matched to a gene; V was cut back by 5 bases and J by 5 bases. CDR3 sequence reads: CASSPRTGSNYMTEAFF. The CDR3 DNA sequence: TGTGCCAGCAGCCCACGGACAGGGTCTAATTATATGACTGAAGCTTTCTTT.

J is TRBJ2-2 and V is TRBV18; D possibly corresponds to TRBD1 (6 bases). V lost 6 bases, J lost 2 bases, and 10 bases lay in between. The CDR3 runs 14 residues. Germline lookup yields CDR1 KGHSH and CDR2 LQKENI. CDR3 amino acids: CASSKTGNTGELFF. CDR3 nucleotide sequence: TGTGCCAGCTCGAAGACAGGCAACACCGGGGAGCTGTTTTTT. The full variable domain, in which reference TRBV18 and TRBJ2-2 provide the parts outside the CDR3, is NAGVMQNPRHLVRRRGQEARLRCSPMKGHSHVYWYRQLPEEGLKFMVYLQKENIIDESGMPKERFSAEFPKEGPSILRIQQVVRGDSAAYFCASSKTGNTGELFFGEGSRLTVL.

The V gene is TRBV1, the J gene TRBJ2-7; the table's D call of TRBD1 was not tested on the DNA. TRBV1 is a pseudogene locus. The CDR3 has 15 residues. Written as DNA, the CDR3 is TGCACCAGCAGCCAAGACCTTCCAGGTACCTACGAGCAGTACTTC. Protein product: CTSSQDLPGTYEQYF.

This chain links TRBV20-1 with TRBJ1-2, with D uncertain. This CDR3 is 11 amino acids long. Trimming shortened V by 7 bases and J by 5 bases, and 11 bases separated the two germline ends. Germline CDR1 DFQATT, CDR2 SNEGSKA (reference sequence). CDR3 residues: CSVYTVYGYTF. Here the CDR3 DNA reads TGCAGTGTTTACACGGTATATGGCTACACCTTC.